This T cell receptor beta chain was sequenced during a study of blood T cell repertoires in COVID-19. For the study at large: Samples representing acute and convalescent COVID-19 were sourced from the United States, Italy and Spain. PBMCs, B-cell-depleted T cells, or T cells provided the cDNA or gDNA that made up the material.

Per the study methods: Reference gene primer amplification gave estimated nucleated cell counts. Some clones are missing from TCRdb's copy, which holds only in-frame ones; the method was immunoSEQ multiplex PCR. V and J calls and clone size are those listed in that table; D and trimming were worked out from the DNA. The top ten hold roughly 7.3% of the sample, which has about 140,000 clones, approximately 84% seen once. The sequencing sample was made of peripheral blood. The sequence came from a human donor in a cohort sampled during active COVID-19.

The CDR3 sequence is CASSSRDRARYGYTF. DNA of the CDR3: TGTGCCAGCAGTTCCCGGGACAGAGCCCGCTATGGCTACACCTTC. The rearrangement joins TRBV6-5 to TRBJ1-2; the match to TRBD1 covers 7 bases. The CDR3 loop spans 15 amino acids. CDR1 and CDR2 (germline): MNHEY, SVGAGI. Trimming took 4 bases from V and 4 from J; bases not matched to a gene: 9.